These 9 T cell receptor beta chains were all obtained from the same sample, sequenced in a study of cytomegalovirus exposure and HLA in healthy donors. Primers included in the PCR were 60 Vbeta and 13 Jbeta primers. The method was immunoSEQ multiplex PCR; TCRdb's version includes in-frame clones alone and lacks a portion of them. Of approximately 110,000 clones listed, 15% are singletons. The sample was PBMCs. The receptor set was obtained from a woman between 18 and 30 years old in good health and CMV-seronegative.

This clone was counted only a few times. This sequence joins TRBV10-1 and TRBJ2-1; 7 bases are shared with TRBD1. Trimming removed 0 bases from V and 8 bases from J; junction bases left unmatched: 10. There are 16 residues in the CDR3. Germline V gene data show CDR1 as WNHNN and CDR2 as SYGVQD (reference sequence). CDR3 sequence: CASSESRTGGGDEQFF. The CDR3 region has the DNA TGCGCCAGCAGTGAGTCTAGGACAGGCGGAGGAGATGAGCAGTTCTTC.

This clone was recorded a few times. The chain couples TRBV11-2 to TRBJ2-7; 11 bases are a match to TRBD1. Germline assignment: CDR1 SGHAT and CDR2 FQNNGV. The CDR3 extends over 16 amino acids. With V trimmed by 4 bases and J by 4 bases, 9 bases remained unmatched. CDR3 nucleotide sequence: TGTGCCAGCAGCTCGTACTCCGGGACAGGGGGATACGAGCAGTACTTC. It translates to CASSSYSGTGGYEQYF.

About this clone itself: One end of the junction varies from germline; a read error may be responsible. J is TRBJ2-3 and V is TRBV10-3; 12 bases are shared with TRBD2. Germline lookup yields CDR1 ENHRY and CDR2 SYGVKD. The CDR3 contains 16 residues. The CDR3 region has the DNA TGTGCCAGCAATCGACTAGCGGGGGCTGGCACGGATACGCAGTATTTT. Protein sequence: CASNRLAGAGTDTQYF.

This clone was seen a few times. This chain connects TRBV7-9 to TRBJ1-1; a possible D gene is TRBD1 (6 bases). V gave up 5 bases and J gave up 7 bases, with 17 bases separating them. Germline V gene data show CDR1 as SEHNR and CDR2 as FQNEAQ (reference sequence). The CDR3 covers 14 residues. The CDR3, as DNA: TGTGCCAGCAGCCAAAACAGGGCTATGGGTGAAGCTTTCTTT. Protein product: CASSQNRAMGEAFF.

The rearrangement uses TRBV19 and TRBJ1-5; perhaps TRBD1 as D (6 bases). V was clipped by 3 bases and J by 1 base, with 10 bases between them. This CDR3 is built from 15 residues. In germline, CDR1 is LNHDA, CDR2 SQIVND (reference sequence). DNA for the CDR3: TGTGCCAGTAGTATCACAGGGTCGAGCAATCAGCCCCAGCATTTT. Translated, it gives CASSITGSSNQPQHF.

The chain is built from TRBV13 and TRBJ1-1; D gene unclear. Per germline, CDR1 PRHDT and CDR2 FYEKMQ (reference sequence). This CDR3 comprises 14 residues. The V end lost 1 base, the J end lost 0 bases, and 6 bases lay between the germline ends. The CDR3 spells CASSLEEVNTEAFF. DNA of the CDR3: TGTGCCAGCAGCTTAGAGGAGGTGAACACTGAAGCTTTCTTT.

This clone came up a few times. The genes are TRBV2 and TRBJ1-5; perhaps TRBD1 as D (5 bases). CDR1 and CDR2 from the germline V gene are SNHLY and FYNNEI. This CDR3 region has 14 residues. The ends were cut back, 4 bases at V and 0 bases at J, with 7 bases in the middle. The DNA for the CDR3 is TGTGCCAGCAGTGGGACAAGTAGCAATCAGCCCCAGCATTTT. Protein sequence: CASSGTSSNQPQHF. Together with reference TRBV2 and TRBJ1-5, the CDR3 gives the full variable domain: EPEVTQTPSHQVTQMGQEVILRCVPISNHLYFYWYRQILGQKVEFLVSFYNNEISEKSEIFDDQFSVERPDGSNFTLKIRSTKLEDSAMYFCASSGTSSNQPQHFGDGTRLSIL.

This chain connects TRBV9 to TRBJ1-2; the D is unclear. Trimming took 2 bases from V and 8 from J, leaving 16 bases between them. Germline V gene lookup returns CDR1 SGDLS and CDR2 YYNGEE. The CDR3 is 14 residues long. The CDR3 is CASSVNGLEKGYTF. The CDR3 nucleotides read TGTGCCAGCAGCGTTAACGGTCTGGAGAAGGGCTACACCTTC.

This clone turned up a few times. The J gene is TRBJ1-2, the V gene TRBV5-6; 9 nucleotides match TRBD1. The CDR3 runs 14 residues. V trimming: 4 bases; J trimming: 2 bases; junction bases outside the gene matches: 3. Germline values: CDR1 SGHDT, CDR2 YYEEEE. This CDR3 is CASSEGQGNYGYTF. CDR3 DNA: TGTGCCAGCAGCGAGGGACAGGGAAACTATGGCTACACCTTC.